Each of the 30 T cell receptor beta chains below was sequenced from the same sample in a study of T cell responses to AZD1222 COVID-19 vaccine. Libraries were prepared by immunoSEQ multiplex PCR; TCRdb keeps only in-frame clonotypes and omits some of them. The sample has fewer than 200,000 clones, around nine tenths seen once. Material: peripheral blood, obtained 28 days after the second dose of the MenACWY control vaccine. The receptor set was obtained from an adult who received the MenACWY meningococcal vaccine as a control.

This clone was seen only a few times. CDR3 sequence reads: CSASVASGTAGELFF. The CDR3 DNA follows: TGCAGTGCTAGTGTCGCTAGCGGGACTGCCGGGGAGCTGTTTTTT. This chain links TRBV20-1 with TRBJ2-2, with 9 bases matching TRBD2. Germline V CDR1 and CDR2: DFQATT, SNEGSKA (reference sequence). With 3 bases clipped from V and 6 bases from J, the junction kept 8 bases outside the gene matches. CDR3 length equals 15 residues.

The chain combines TRBV9 with TRBJ2-1; the match to TRBD2 covers 7 bases. CDR1 SGDLS and CDR2 YYNGEE come from the germline V gene. The CDR3 length is 12 residues. The V segment lost 4 bases and the J segment 10 bases; nucleotides outside the gene matches: 5. The chain's CDR3 is CASSRTSQEQFF. In DNA, the CDR3 is TGTGCCAGCAGCAGGACTAGTCAAGAGCAGTTCTTC. Combining the CDR3 with reference TRBV9 and TRBJ2-1 gives the whole variable domain DSGVTQTPKHLITATGQRVTLRCSPRSGDLSVYWYQQSLDQGLQFLIQYYNGEERAKGNILERFSAQQFPDLHSELNLSSLELGDSALYFCASSRTSQEQFFGPGTRLTVL.

The chain is built from TRBV18 and TRBJ1-5; D ambiguous. This CDR3 comprises 12 residues. The germline V and J ends were trimmed by 3 bases and 3 bases, with 3 bases remaining between them. Looked up from germline, CDR1 is KGHSH and CDR2 is LQKENI. CDR3 bases: TGTGCCAGCTCACCCGACAATCAGCCCCAGCATTTT. As protein: CASSPDNQPQHF.

This chain uses TRBV29-1 with TRBJ2-7; D is undetermined. V shed 5 bases and J shed 2 bases, with 7 bases lying between them. Germline V CDR1 and CDR2: SQVTM, ANQGSEA. This CDR3 contains 11 residues. In DNA form, the CDR3 reads TGCAGCGTTAGGCTCGCCTACGAGCAGTACTTC. This encodes CSVRLAYEQYF.

The chain is built from TRBV19 and TRBJ2-1; a weak D match, TRBD2 (5 bases). The germline CDR1 and CDR2 sequences are LNHDA and SQIVND (reference sequence). This CDR3 is 15 amino acids long. V was clipped by 3 bases and J by 4 bases, with 13 bases between them. The CDR3 region is CASSMTRTRYNEQFF. The CDR3 DNA reads as TGTGCCAGTAGTATGACTCGGACTCGGTACAATGAGCAGTTCTTC.

CDR3 region: CASSLELQVYQPQHF. In nucleotides, the CDR3 is TGTGCCAGCAGTTTGGAACTACAGGTTTATCAGCCCCAGCATTTT. This chain links TRBV28 with TRBJ1-5; TRBD1 might be the D (5 bases). V shed 3 bases and J shed 5 bases, with 14 bases lying between them. The CDR3 runs 15 residues. The germline gives CDR1 MDHEN, CDR2 SYDVKM.

The DNA of the CDR3 is TGTGCCAGCAGCTTATGGGGGGATGGCTACACCTTC. Translation gives CASSLWGDGYTF. The chain joins TRBV7-2 to TRBJ1-2, with D perhaps matching TRBD1 (5 bases). Trimming left V 2 bases short and J 6 bases short, with 7 bases between. The CDR3 runs to 12 residues. Germline V CDR1 and CDR2: SGHTA, FQGNSA.

The rearrangement uses TRBV7-3 and TRBJ1-6, with 7 nucleotides matching TRBD1. The V and J ends lost 4 bases and 7 bases, in that order; junction bases with no gene match: 1. This CDR3 has 13 residues. Germline V gene data show CDR1 as SGHTA and CDR2 as FQGTGA. Written as DNA, the CDR3 is TGTGCCAGCAGCTCACAGGGGAATTCACCCCTCCACTTT. This gives the protein CASSSQGNSPLHF.

This sequence joins TRBV6-5 and TRBJ1-5; TRBD1 matches at 9 bases. This CDR3 has 15 amino acids. Looked up from germline, CDR1 is MNHEY and CDR2 is SVGAGI. V trimming: 5 bases; J trimming: 3 bases; junction bases outside the gene matches: 5. The CDR3 spells CASSPTGGVNQPQHF. For the CDR3, the DNA is TGTGCCAGCAGTCCGACAGGGGGTGTCAATCAGCCCCAGCATTTT.

This clone was seen once. J is TRBJ2-3 and V is TRBV4-3; D unresolved. The CDR3 consists of 14 residues. V lost 0 bases and J 2 bases, leaving 6 bases between the germline ends. The germline CDR1 and CDR2 sequences are LGHNA and YSLEER. CDR3: CASSQEVTTDTQYF. CDR3 nucleotide sequence: TGCGCCAGCAGCCAAGAGGTGACCACAGATACGCAGTATTTT.

The CDR3 spells CASSQGTGVSADTQYF. The CDR3 nucleotides are TGTGCCAGCAGCCAAGGGACAGGAGTCTCCGCAGATACGCAGTATTTT. The chain joins TRBV14 to TRBJ2-3, with TRBD1 identical over 7 bases. This CDR3 has 16 residues. Germline CDR1 SGHDN, CDR2 FVKESK. Trimming took 1 base from V and 4 from J; bases not matched to a gene: 8. The whole variable domain, remainder taken from reference TRBV14 and TRBJ2-3, is EAGVTQFPSHSVIEKGQTVTLRCDPISGHDNLYWYRRVMGKEIKFLLHFVKESKQDESGMPNNRFLAERTGGTYSTLKVQPAELEDSGVYFCASSQGTGVSADTQYFGPGTRLTVL.

This clone was observed a single time. The rearrangement links TRBV7-2 to TRBJ1-2, with TRBD1 identical over 7 bases. The V segment lost 2 bases and the J segment 2 bases; nucleotides outside the gene matches: 2. Germline CDR1 is SGHTA and CDR2 is FQGNSA. This CDR3 contains 14 residues. CDR3 sequence: CASSLQGVNYGYTF. The DNA for the CDR3 is TGTGCCAGCAGCTTACAGGGGGTAAACTATGGCTACACCTTC.

V and J are TRBV3-1 (or the pseudogene TRBV3-2) and TRBJ1-6, with D unclear. The germline V gene encodes CDR1 LGHDT and CDR2 YNNKEL (reference sequence). The V end lost 1 base, the J end lost 7 bases, and 5 bases lay between the germline ends. The CDR3 is 13 amino acids. The CDR3 spells CASSQVPNSPLHF. The CDR3 region has the DNA TGTGCCAGCAGCCAAGTCCCCAATTCACCCCTCCACTTT.

V usage is TRBV7-2 and J usage is TRBJ1-1; no definite D call. The CDR3 spans 15 residues. The germline V gene encodes CDR1 SGHTA and CDR2 FQGNSA. With 3 bases removed from V and 1 base from J, the gap between germline ends came to 12 bases. The CDR3 reads CASSLSGPGNTEAFF. For the CDR3, the DNA is TGTGCCAGCAGCTTGTCTGGGCCTGGGAACACTGAAGCTTTCTTT.

This clone was observed a single time. The chain links TRBV7-2 to TRBJ1-1, with TRBD1 as a possible D gene (6 bases). This CDR3 comprises 14 residues. Trimming shortened V by 2 bases and J by 4 bases, and 11 bases separated the two germline ends. Germline CDR1 is SGHTA and CDR2 is FQGNSA. Here the CDR3 reads CASSLTGAVTEAFF. The CDR3 nucleotides read TGTGCCAGCAGCTTAACGGGGGCGGTCACTGAAGCTTTCTTT.

This clone turned up a few times. The rearrangement uses TRBV5-1 and TRBJ2-1; D perhaps matches TRBD2 (6 bases). The germline CDR1 and CDR2 sequences are SGHRS and YFSETQ. CDR3 length: 14 residues. V was pared by 0 bases and J by 5 bases, with 9 bases between. CDR3 bases: TGCGCCAGCAGCTTGGTCGGGAGCGACAATGAGCAGTTCTTC. It yields the protein CASSLVGSDNEQFF.

The rearrangement uses TRBV24-1 and TRBJ1-2; possible D gene TRBD1, 5 bases. Germline V gene lookup returns CDR1 KGHDR and CDR2 SFDVKD. There are 14 residues in the CDR3. V lost 5 bases and J lost 3, with 12 bases in between. The CDR3 bases are TGTGCCACCAGTGCCCGACAGCTCGACTATGGCTACACCTTC. It encodes CATSARQLDYGYTF.

V is TRBV18 and J is TRBJ1-1, with D possibly TRBD1 on 5 matching bases. With 2 bases removed from V and 12 bases from J, the gap between germline ends came to 19 bases. CDR3 length: 14 amino acids. CDR1 and CDR2 (germline): KGHSH, LQKENI. CDR3 coding DNA: TGTGCCAGCTCACCAAGTGGGGAGTGGGGACCTCCTTTCTTT. Translated: CASSPSGEWGPPFF.

This clone showed up just once. The genes are TRBV7-6 and TRBJ2-2; TRBD2 aligns across 7 bases. V lost 2 bases and J lost 1; bases outside the gene matches: 4. Germline V lookup: CDR1 SGHVS, CDR2 FNYEAQ. The CDR3 spans 16 residues. The CDR3 sequence: CASSLRVAGNTGELFF. CDR3 DNA sequence: TGTGCCAGCAGCTTAAGGGTAGCGGGGAACACCGGGGAGCTGTTTTTT.

The V and J genes are TRBV6-6 and TRBJ2-3; TRBD2 is a possible D gene (5 bases). Trimming cost V 5 bases and J 0 bases, with 9 bases left between them. CDR1 is MNHNY, CDR2 SVGAGI, per germline (reference sequence). The length of the CDR3 is 14 residues. The CDR3 loop is CASSTDFSTDTQYF. The CDR3 bases are TGTGCCAGCAGTACGGACTTTAGCACAGATACGCAGTATTTT.

About this clone: The sample has other DNA sequences that encode this CDR3 too. The chain has TRBV5-1 and TRBJ2-2; no reliable D call. CDR3 length: 15 residues. Germline V lookup: CDR1 SGHRS, CDR2 YFSETQ. The V gene lost 0 bases and the J gene lost 0 bases, with 6 bases spanning the gap. CDR3 bases: TGCGCCAGCAGCTTGGGGACGGCGAACACCGGGGAGCTGTTTTTT. It codes for CASSLGTANTGELFF.

The chain recombines TRBV7-2 with TRBJ2-3; D gene uncertain. CDR3 length: 13 residues. CDR1 SGHTA and CDR2 FQGNSA come from the germline V gene. The V gene lost 1 base and the J gene lost 6 bases, with 8 bases spanning the gap. The CDR3, as DNA: TGTGCCAGCAGCTTAGGTCCTCGGGATACGCAGTATTTT. It yields the protein CASSLGPRDTQYF. Drawing the rest from reference TRBV7-2 and TRBJ2-3, the complete variable domain is GAGVSQSPSNKVTEKGKDVELRCDPISGHTALYWYRQSLGQGLEFLIYFQGNSAPDKSGLPSDRFSAERTGGSVSTLTIQRTQQEDSAVYLCASSLGPRDTQYFGPGTRLTVL.

CDR3 region: CASSFQGEGKQYF. The CDR3 region has the DNA TGTGCCAGCAGTTTCCAGGGGGAGGGAAAGCAGTACTTC. This chain links TRBV27 with TRBJ2-7; D may be TRBD1 or TRBD2 (7 bases each). The CDR3 contains 13 residues. Between the trimmed V and J ends, which lost 3 bases and 8 bases, there was a span of 14 bases. Germline V gene lookup returns CDR1 MNHEY and CDR2 SMNVEV (reference sequence).

The chain joins TRBV27 to TRBJ1-2, with no clear D. Trimming pared 3 bases from V and 2 bases from J, leaving 10 bases between. There are 14 residues in the CDR3. The germline V gene encodes CDR1 MNHEY and CDR2 SMNVEV (reference sequence). DNA of the CDR3: TGTGCCAGCAGTTTGCTTGGGAGCAACTATGGCTACACCTTC. Translation: CASSLLGSNYGYTF.

The chain is built from TRBV10-1 and TRBJ2-7, with 9 nucleotides matching TRBD2. This CDR3 contains 15 residues. Per the germline V gene, CDR1 is WNHNN and CDR2 is SYGVQD (reference sequence). V shed 8 bases, J shed 5 bases, and the junction held 13 bases outside the gene matches. CDR3 DNA: TGCGCCAGCGGGAGACTAGCGGCCCACACCCACGAGCAGTACTTC. It specifies CASGRLAAHTHEQYF.

The chain has TRBV7-3 and TRBJ2-2, with D unclear. In germline, CDR1 is SGHTA, CDR2 FQGTGA. Trimming took 0 bases from V and 2 from J, leaving 1 base between them. CDR3 length: 13 residues. CDR3 bases: TGTGCCAGCAGCTTAACCAACACCGGGGAGCTGTTTTTT. Translating it yields CASSLTNTGELFF.

The V call is TRBV9, the J call TRBJ1-3; D not resolved. V lost 4 bases, J lost 2 bases, and 13 bases lay in between. The CDR3 length is 15 residues. Germline loops: CDR1 SGDLS, CDR2 YYNGEE. CDR3 region: CASSPSSLPGNTIYF. The CDR3 bases are TGTGCCAGCAGCCCGAGTAGTTTACCTGGAAACACCATATATTTT.

V is TRBV19 and J is TRBJ1-3; D is unclear. The CDR3 has 16 amino acids. The germline gives CDR1 LNHDA, CDR2 SQIVND (reference sequence). V gave up 3 bases and J gave up 4 bases, with 16 bases separating them. The CDR3 region is CASSIGEGAPGNTIYF. In nucleotides, the CDR3 is TGTGCCAGTAGTATTGGCGAGGGAGCTCCCGGAAACACCATATATTTT.

The J gene is TRBJ2-5, the V gene TRBV2, with 11 bases aligning to TRBD1. Trimming cost V 4 bases and J 2 bases; bases outside gene matches: 3. CDR3 size: 15 residues. Looked up from germline, CDR1 is SNHLY and CDR2 is FYNNEI. The CDR3 region is CASSGDRGIQETQYF. CDR3 bases: TGTGCCAGCAGTGGGGACAGGGGGATTCAAGAGACCCAGTACTTC.

The chain is built from TRBV10-3 and TRBJ1-2; 10 nucleotides line up with TRBD1. The CDR3 sequence is 16 residues long. Germline CDR1 ENHRY, CDR2 SYGVKD. Germline trimming cut 3 bases from V and 7 bases from J; bases unmatched to any gene: 11. The CDR3 DNA follows: TGTGCCATCAGTGACCCGACCGACAGGGGGCTAGGTGGCTACACCTTC. Its protein product is CAISDPTDRGLGGYTF.